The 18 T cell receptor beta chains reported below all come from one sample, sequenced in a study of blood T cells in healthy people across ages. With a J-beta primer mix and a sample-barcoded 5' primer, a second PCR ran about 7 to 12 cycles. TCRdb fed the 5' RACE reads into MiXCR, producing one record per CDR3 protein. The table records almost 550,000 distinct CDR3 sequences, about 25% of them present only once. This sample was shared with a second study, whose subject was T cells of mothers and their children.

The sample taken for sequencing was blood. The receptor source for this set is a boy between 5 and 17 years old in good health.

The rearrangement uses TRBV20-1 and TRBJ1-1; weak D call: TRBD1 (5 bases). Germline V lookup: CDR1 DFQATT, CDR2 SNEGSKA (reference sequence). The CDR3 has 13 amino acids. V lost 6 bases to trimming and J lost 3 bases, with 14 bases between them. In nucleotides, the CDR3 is TGCAGTGCGCTGCCCAGGACATACACTGAAGCTTTCTTT. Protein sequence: CSALPRTYTEAFF.

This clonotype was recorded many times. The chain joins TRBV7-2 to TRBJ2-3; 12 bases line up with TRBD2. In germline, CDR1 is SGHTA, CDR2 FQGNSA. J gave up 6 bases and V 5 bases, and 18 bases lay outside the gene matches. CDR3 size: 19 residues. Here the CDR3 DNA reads TGTGCCAGCAGCAAGAGGCGACTAGCGGGAGTCCCACCCTCCGATACGCAGTATTTT. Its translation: CASSKRRLAGVPPSDTQYF.

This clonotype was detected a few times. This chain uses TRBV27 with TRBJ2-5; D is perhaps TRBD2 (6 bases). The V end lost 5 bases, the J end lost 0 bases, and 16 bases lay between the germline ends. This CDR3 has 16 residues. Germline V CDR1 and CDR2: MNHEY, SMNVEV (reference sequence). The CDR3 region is CASSLSGSGYQETQYF. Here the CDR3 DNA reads TGTGCCAGCAGTCTCTCCGGGAGCGGGTACCAAGAGACCCAGTACTTC.

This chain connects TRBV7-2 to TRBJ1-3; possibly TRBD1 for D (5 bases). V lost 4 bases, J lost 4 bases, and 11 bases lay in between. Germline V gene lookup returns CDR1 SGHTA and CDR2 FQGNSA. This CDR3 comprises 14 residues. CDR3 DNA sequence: TGTGCCAGCAGCTCGACAGCCGGGGGAAACACCATATATTTT. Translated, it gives CASSSTAGGNTIYF.

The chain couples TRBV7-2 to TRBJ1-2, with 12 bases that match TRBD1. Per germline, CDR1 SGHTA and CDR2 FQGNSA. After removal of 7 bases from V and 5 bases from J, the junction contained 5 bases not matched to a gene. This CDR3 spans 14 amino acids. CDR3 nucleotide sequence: TGTGCCAGCACTAAGGGACAGGGGGCTTATGGCTACACCTTC. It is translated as CASTKGQGAYGYTF.

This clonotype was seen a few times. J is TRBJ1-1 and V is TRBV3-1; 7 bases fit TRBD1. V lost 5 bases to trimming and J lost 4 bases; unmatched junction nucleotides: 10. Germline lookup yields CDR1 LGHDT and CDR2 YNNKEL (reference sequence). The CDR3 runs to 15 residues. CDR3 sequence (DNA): TGTGCCAGCAGCGGAAGGGGGCTAGAACGCACTGAAGCTTTCTTT. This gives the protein CASSGRGLERTEAFF.

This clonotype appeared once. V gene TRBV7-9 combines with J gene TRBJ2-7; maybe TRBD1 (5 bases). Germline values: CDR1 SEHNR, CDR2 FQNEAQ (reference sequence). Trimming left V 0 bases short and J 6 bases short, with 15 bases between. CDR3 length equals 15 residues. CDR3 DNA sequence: TGTGCCAGCAGCTTAGCGGGCAGGGTTACTTCCGAGCAGTACTTC. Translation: CASSLAGRVTSEQYF.

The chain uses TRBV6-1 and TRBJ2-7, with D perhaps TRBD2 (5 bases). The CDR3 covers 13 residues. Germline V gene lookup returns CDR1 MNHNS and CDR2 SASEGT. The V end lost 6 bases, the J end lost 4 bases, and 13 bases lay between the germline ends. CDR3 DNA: TGTGCCAGCAGCACCCTAGCACTTTACGAGCAGTACTTC. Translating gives CASSTLALYEQYF.

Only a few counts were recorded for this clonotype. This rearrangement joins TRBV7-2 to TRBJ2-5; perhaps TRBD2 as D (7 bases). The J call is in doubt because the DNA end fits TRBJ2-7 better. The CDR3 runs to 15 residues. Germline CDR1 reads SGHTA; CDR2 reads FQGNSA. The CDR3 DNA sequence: TGTGCCAGCAGCTCCGAGGGGGGGTTCTCCTACGAGCAGTACTTC. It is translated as CASSSEGGFSYEQYF.

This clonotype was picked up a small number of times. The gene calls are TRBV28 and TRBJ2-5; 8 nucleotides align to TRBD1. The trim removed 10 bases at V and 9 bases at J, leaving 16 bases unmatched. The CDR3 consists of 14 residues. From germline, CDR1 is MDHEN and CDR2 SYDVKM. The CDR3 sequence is CATGTGTGKRAQYF. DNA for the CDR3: TGTGCCACCGGGACCGGGACAGGAAAAAGGGCCCAGTACTTC.

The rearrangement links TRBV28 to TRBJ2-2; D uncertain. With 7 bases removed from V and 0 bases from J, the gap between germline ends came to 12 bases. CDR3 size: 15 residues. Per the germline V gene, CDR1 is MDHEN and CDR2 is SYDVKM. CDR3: CASTLGMPNTGELFF. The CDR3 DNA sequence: TGTGCCAGCACCTTAGGGATGCCGAACACCGGGGAGCTGTTTTTT.

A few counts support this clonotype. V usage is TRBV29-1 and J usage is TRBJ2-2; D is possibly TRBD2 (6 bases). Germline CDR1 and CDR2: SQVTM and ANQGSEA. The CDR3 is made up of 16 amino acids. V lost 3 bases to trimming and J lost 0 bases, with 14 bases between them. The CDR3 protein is CSVEGLGDANTGELFF. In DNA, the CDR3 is TGCAGCGTTGAGGGACTGGGAGATGCGAACACCGGGGAGCTGTTTTTT.

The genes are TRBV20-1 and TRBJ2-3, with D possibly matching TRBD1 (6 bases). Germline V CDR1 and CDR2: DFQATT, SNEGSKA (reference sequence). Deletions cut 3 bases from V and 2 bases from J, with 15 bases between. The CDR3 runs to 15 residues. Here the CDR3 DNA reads TGCAGTGCTAGGGATAATGGGGGCACCACAGATACGCAGTATTTT. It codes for CSARDNGGTTDTQYF.

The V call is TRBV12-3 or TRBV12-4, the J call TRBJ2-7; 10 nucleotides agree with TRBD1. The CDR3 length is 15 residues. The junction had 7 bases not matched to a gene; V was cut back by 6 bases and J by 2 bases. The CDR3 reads CASSKTGGLTYEQYF. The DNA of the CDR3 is TGTGCCAGCAGCAAGACAGGGGGCCTCACCTACGAGCAGTACTTC.

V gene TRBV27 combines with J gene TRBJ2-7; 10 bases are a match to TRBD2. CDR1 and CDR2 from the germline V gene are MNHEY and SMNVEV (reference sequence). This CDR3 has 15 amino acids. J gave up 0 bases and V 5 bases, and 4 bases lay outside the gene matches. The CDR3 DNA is TGTGCCAGCAGTGATCTAGCGGGGGTCTCCTACGAGCAGTACTTC. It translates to CASSDLAGVSYEQYF.

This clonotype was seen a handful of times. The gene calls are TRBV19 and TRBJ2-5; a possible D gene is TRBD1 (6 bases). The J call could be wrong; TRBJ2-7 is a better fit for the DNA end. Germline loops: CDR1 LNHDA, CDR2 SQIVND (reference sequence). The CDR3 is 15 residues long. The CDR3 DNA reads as TGTGCCAGTAGTACCAAGACAGGTGAACTATACGAGCAGTACTTC. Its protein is CASSTKTGELYEQYF.

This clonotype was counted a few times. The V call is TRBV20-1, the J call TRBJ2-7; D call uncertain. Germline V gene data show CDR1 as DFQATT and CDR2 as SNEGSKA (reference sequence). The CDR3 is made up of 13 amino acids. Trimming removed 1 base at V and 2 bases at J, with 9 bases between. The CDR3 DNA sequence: TGCAGTGCTAGAGTACCAGGCCCCTACGAGCAGTACTTC. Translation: CSARVPGPYEQYF.

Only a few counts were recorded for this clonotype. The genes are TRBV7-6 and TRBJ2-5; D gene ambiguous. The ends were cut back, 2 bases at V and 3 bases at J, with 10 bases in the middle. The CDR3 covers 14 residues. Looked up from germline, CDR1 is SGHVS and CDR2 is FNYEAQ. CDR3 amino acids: CASSLPFREETQYF. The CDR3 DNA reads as TGTGCCAGCAGCTTACCCTTTAGGGAAGAGACCCAGTACTTC.